This T cell receptor beta chain was captured in a study of identical twins. There are a few counts of this clonotype. Each CDR3 protein is one row after TCRdb ran MiXCR on the 5' RACE reads. This repertoire shows around 250,000 distinct CDR3 sequences, over 5.5% found once; its top ten account for 14% to 15%. V was trimmed by 4 bases and J by 2 bases, leaving 12 bases between them. This CDR3 has 14 residues. Germline V CDR1 and CDR2: GTSNPN, SVGIG (reference sequence). The sample was also reused in another study, on T cells expressing NK-cell markers. As reported in that work: Sorted CD3+CD56-NKG2C+, CD3+CD56+NKG2C+ and CD3+CD56+NKG2C- T cells supplied the TCR beta repertoires. Where a handful of donors were concerned, these clonotypes also led the CD3+CD56-NKG2C+ fraction.

The chain has TRBV30 and TRBJ2-1; D gene uncertain. This receptor was obtained from a woman aged 18-29 years in good health. Sequenced: CD8+ T cells sorted from blood. The CDR3 reads CAWNVGGAYNEQFF. DNA of the CDR3: TGTGCCTGGAATGTCGGCGGTGCCTACAATGAGCAGTTCTTC. Based on the CDR3 plus reference TRBV30 and TRBJ2-1, the full variable domain is SQTIHQWPATLVQPVGSPLSLECTVEGTSNPNLYWYRQAAGRGLQLLFYSVGIGQISSEVPQNLSASRPQDRQFILSSKKLLLSDSGFYLCAWNVGGAYNEQFFGPGTRLTVL.